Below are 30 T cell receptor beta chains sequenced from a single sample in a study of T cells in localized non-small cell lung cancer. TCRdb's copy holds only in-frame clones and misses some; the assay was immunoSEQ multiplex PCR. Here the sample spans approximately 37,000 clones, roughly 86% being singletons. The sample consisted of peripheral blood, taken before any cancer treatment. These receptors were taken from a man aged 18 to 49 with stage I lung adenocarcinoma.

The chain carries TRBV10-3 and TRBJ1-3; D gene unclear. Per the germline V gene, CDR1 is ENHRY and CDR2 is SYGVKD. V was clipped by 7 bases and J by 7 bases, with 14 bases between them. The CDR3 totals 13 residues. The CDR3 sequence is CAITAGLGNTIYF. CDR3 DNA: TGTGCCATCACCGCGGGTCTCGGTAACACCATATATTTT.

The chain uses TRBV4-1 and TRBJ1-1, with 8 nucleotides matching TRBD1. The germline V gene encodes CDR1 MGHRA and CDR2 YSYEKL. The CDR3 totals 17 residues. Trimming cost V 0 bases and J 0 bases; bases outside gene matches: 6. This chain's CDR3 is CASSQENRGRLNTEAFF. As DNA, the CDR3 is TGCGCCAGCAGCCAAGAAAACAGGGGGAGGCTGAACACTGAAGCTTTCTTT.

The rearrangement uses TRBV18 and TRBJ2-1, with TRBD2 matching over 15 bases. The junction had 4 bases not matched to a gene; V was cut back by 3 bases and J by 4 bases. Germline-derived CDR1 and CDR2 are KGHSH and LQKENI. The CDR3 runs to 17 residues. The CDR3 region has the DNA TGTGCCAGCTCACCCGGGACTAGCGGGGGGCTATACAATGAGCAGTTCTTC. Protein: CASSPGTSGGLYNEQFF.

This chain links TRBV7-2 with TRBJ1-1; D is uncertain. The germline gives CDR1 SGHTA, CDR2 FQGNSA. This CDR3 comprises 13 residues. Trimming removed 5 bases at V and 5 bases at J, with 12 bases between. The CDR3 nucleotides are TGTGCCAGCAGCCTACGGGGTTTTACTGAAGCTTTCTTT. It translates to CASSLRGFTEAFF.

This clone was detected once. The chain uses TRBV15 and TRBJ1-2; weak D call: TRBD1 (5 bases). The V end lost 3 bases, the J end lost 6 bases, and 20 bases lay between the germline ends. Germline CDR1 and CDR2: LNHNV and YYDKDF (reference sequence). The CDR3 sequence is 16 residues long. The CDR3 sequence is CATSSRDGTQRDGYTF. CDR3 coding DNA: TGTGCCACCAGCAGCCGAGATGGGACTCAGAGGGATGGCTACACCTTC.

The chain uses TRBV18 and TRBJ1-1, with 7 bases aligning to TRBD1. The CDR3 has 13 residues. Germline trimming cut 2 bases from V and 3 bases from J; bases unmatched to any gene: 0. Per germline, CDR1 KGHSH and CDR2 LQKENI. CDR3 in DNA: TGTGCCAGCTCACCAGGACAGGACACTGAAGCTTTCTTT. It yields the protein CASSPGQDTEAFF.

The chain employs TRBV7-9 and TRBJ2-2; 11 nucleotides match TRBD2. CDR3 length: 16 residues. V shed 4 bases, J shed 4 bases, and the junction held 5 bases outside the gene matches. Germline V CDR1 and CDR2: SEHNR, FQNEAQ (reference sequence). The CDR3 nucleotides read TGTGCCAGCAGCTCTACTAGCGGGGGTTCCACCGGGGAGCTGTTTTTT. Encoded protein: CASSSTSGGSTGELFF.

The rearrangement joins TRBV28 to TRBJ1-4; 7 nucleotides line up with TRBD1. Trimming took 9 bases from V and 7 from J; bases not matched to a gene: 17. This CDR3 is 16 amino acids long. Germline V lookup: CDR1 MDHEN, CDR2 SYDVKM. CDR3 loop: CASSNHEGARGEKLFF. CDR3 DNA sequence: TGTGCCAGTTCTAACCATGAGGGGGCGCGAGGTGAAAAACTGTTTTTT.

The CDR3 DNA reads TGTGCCAGCAGCTTAGGTATAGACGGCACTGAAGCTTTCTTT. Protein product: CASSLGIDGTEAFF. This chain links TRBV11-2 with TRBJ1-1; D gene unclear. V lost 1 base, J lost 4 bases, and 10 bases lay in between. The V gene's germline CDR1 is SGHAT and CDR2 FQNNGV. The CDR3 is 14 residues long.

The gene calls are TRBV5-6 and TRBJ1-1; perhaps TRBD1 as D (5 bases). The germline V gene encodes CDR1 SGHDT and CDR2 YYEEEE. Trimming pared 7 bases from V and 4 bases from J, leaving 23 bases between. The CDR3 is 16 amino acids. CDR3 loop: CASWRDGVIRGTEAFF. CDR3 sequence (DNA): TGTGCCAGCTGGAGGGACGGCGTGATTAGGGGCACTGAAGCTTTCTTT.

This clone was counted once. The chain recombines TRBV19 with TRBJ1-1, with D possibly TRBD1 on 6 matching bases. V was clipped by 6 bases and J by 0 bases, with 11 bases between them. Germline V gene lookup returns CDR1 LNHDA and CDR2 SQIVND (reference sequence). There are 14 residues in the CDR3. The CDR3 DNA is TGTGCCAGTAGCGCACAGGGTTTGAACACTGAAGCTTTCTTT. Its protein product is CASSAQGLNTEAFF.

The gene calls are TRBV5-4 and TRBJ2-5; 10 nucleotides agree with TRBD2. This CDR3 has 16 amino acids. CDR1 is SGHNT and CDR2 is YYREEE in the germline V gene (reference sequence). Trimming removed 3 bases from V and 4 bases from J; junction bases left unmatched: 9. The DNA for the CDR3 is TGTGCCAGCAGCTCCTCGAGCGGGGGGGTTGGAGAGACCCAGTACTTC. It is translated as CASSSSSGGVGETQYF. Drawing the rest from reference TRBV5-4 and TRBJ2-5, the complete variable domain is ETGVTQSPTHLIKTRGQQVTLRCSSQSGHNTVSWYQQALGQGPQFIFQYYREEENGRGNFPPRFSGLQFPNYSSELNVNALELDDSALYLCASSSSSGGVGETQYFGPGTRLLVL.

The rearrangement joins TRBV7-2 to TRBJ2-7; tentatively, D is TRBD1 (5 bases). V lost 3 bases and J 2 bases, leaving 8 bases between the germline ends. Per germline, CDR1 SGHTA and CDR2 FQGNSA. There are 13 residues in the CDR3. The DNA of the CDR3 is TGTGCCAGCAGCTTCGTCAGGGCCTACGAGCAGTACTTC. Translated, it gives CASSFVRAYEQYF.

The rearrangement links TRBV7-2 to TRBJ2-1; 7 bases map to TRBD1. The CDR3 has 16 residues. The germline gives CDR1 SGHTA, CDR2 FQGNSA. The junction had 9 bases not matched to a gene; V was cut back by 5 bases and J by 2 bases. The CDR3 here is CASSGRDRITYNEQFF. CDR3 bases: TGTGCCAGCAGCGGCCGGGACAGAATAACCTACAATGAGCAGTTCTTC.

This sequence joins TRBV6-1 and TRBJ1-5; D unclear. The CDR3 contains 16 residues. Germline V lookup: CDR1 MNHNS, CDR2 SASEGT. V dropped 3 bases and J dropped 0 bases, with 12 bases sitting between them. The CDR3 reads CASSELRGVSNQPQHF. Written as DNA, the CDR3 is TGTGCCAGCAGTGAGCTAAGAGGAGTTAGCAATCAGCCCCAGCATTTT.

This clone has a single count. The CDR3 is CASKGGLADYEQYF. The CDR3 coding sequence is TGTGCCAGTAAGGGGGGACTAGCGGATTACGAGCAGTACTTC. The chain couples TRBV19 to TRBJ2-7, with 11 bases identical to TRBD2. The germline CDR1 and CDR2 sequences are LNHDA and SQIVND (reference sequence). V shed 7 bases and J 4 bases; nucleotides not matched to a gene: 6. CDR3 size: 14 residues.

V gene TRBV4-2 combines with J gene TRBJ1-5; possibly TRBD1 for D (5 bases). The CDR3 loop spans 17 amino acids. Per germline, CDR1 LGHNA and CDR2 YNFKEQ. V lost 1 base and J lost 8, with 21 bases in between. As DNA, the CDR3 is TGTGCCAGCAGCCAAGTAGGTTTCCGGTACCCGGGGGAGCCCCAGCATTTT. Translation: CASSQVGFRYPGEPQHF.

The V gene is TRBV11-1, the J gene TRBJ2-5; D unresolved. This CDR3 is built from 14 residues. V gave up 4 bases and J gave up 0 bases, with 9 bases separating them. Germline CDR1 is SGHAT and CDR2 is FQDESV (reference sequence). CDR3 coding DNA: TGTGCCAGCAGCTCGAACTACTACCAAGAGACCCAGTACTTC. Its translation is CASSSNYYQETQYF. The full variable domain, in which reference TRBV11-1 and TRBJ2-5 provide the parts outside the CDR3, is EAEVAQSPRYKITEKSQAVAFWCDPISGHATLYWYRQILGQGPELLVQFQDESVVDDSQLPKDRFSAERLKGVDSTLKIQPAELGDSAMYLCASSSNYYQETQYFGPGTRLLVL.

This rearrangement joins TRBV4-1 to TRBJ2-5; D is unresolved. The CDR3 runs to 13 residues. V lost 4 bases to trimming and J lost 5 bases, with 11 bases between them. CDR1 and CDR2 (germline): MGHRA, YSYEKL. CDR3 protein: CASSREIGETQYF. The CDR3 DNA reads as TGCGCCAGCAGCCGAGAAATTGGGGAGACCCAGTACTTC.

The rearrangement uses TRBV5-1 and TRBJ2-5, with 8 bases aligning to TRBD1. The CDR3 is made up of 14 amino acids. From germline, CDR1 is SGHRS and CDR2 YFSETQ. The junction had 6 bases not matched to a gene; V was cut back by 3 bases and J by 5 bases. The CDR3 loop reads CASSWTGSLETQYF. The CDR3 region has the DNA TGCGCCAGCAGCTGGACAGGGTCGTTGGAGACCCAGTACTTC.

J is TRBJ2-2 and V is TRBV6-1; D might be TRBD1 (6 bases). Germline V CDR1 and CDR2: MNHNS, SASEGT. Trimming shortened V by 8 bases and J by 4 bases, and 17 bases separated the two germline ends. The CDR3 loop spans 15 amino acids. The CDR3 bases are TGTGCCAGCTCAAAAGGGGGTCCCTTCACCGGGGAGCTGTTTTTT. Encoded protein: CASSKGGPFTGELFF.

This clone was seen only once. The CDR3: CASQQGWGDGYTF. The CDR3 DNA is TGTGCCAGTCAACAGGGGTGGGGTGATGGCTACACCTTC. The chain combines TRBV28 with TRBJ1-2; 7 bases align to TRBD1. The CDR3 spans 13 residues. Germline V gives CDR1 MDHEN, CDR2 SYDVKM. V trimming: 9 bases; J trimming: 6 bases; junction bases outside the gene matches: 10.

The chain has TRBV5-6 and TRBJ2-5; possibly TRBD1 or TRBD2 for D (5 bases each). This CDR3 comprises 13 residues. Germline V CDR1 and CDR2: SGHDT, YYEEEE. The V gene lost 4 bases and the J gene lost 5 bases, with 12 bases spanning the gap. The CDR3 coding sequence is TGTGCCAGCAGCACTGGGGGTCGGGAGACCCAGTACTTC. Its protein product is CASSTGGRETQYF.

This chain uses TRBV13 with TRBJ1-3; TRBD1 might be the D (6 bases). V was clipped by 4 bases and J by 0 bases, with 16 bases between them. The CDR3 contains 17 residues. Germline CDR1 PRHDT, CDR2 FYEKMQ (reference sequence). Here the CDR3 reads CASSSRARTASGNTIYF. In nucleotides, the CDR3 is TGTGCCAGCAGCTCCCGCGCGCGGACAGCCTCTGGAAACACCATATATTTT.

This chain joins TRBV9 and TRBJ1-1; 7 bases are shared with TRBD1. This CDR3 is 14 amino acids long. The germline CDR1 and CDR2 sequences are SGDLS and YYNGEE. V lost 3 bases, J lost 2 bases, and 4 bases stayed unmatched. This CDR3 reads CASSAWDSNTEAFF. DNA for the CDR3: TGTGCCAGCAGCGCCTGGGACAGCAACACTGAAGCTTTCTTT.

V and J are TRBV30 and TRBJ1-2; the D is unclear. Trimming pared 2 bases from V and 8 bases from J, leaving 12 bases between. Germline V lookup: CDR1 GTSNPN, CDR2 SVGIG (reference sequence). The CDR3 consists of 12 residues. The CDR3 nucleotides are TGTGCCTGGAGTTCTCTCTCGAGAGGCTACACCTTC. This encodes CAWSSLSRGYTF.

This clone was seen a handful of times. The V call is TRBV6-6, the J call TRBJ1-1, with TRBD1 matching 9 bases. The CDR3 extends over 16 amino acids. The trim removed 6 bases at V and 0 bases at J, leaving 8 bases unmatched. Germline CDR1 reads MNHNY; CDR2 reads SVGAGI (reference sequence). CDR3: CASSPGQGGMNTEAFF. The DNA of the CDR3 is TGTGCCAGCAGCCCGGGACAGGGTGGAATGAACACTGAAGCTTTCTTT.

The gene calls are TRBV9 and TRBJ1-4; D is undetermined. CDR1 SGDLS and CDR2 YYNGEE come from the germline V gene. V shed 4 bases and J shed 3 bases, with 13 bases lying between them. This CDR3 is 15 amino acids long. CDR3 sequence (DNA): TGTGCCAGCAGCCCCCGGCTGGGTCCTAATGAAAAACTGTTTTTT. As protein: CASSPRLGPNEKLFF.

In DNA form, the CDR3 reads TGTGCCAGCAGCGTAACAGATAACTATGGCTACACCTTC. Translation gives CASSVTDNYGYTF. V and J are TRBV9 and TRBJ1-2; no firm D call. CDR1 and CDR2 (germline): SGDLS, YYNGEE. The CDR3 has 13 residues. The ends were cut back, 1 base at V and 1 base at J, with 5 bases in the middle. The complete variable domain, with remaining parts taken from reference TRBV9 and TRBJ1-2, reads DSGVTQTPKHLITATGQRVTLRCSPRSGDLSVYWYQQSLDQGLQFLIQYYNGEERAKGNILERFSAQQFPDLHSELNLSSLELGDSALYFCASSVTDNYGYTFGSGTRLTVV.

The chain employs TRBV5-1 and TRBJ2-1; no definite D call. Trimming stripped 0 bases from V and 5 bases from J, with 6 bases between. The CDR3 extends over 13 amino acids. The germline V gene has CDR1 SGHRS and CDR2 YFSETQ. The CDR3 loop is CASSLGTNNEQFF. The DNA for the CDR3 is TGCGCCAGCAGCTTGGGGACGAACAATGAGCAGTTCTTC. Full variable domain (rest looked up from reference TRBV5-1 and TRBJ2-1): KAGVTQTPRYLIKTRGQQVTLSCSPISGHRSVSWYQQTPGQGLQFLFEYFSETQRNKGNFPGRFSGRQFSNSRSEMNVSTLELGDSALYLCASSLGTNNEQFFGPGTRLTVL.